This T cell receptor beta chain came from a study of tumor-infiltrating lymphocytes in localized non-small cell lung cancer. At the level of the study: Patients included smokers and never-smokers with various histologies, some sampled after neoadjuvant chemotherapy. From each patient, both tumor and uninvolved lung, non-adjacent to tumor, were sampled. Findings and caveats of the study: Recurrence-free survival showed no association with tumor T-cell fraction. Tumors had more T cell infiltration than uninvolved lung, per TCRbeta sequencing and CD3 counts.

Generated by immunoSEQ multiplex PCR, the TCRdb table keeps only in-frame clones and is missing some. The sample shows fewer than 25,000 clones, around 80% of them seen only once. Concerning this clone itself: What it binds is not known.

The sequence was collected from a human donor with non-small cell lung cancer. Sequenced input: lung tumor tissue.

The DNA for the CDR3 is TGTGCCAGCAGGCAAGCGGGAGGGCCGAGGAATGAGCAGTTCTTC. Translation: CASRQAGGPRNEQFF. V and J are TRBV6-5 and TRBJ2-1, with 10 bases lining up with TRBD2. Per the germline V gene, CDR1 is MNHEY and CDR2 is SVGAGI. V was pared by 6 bases and J by 7 bases, with 9 bases of the junction left unmatched. The CDR3 loop spans 15 amino acids.